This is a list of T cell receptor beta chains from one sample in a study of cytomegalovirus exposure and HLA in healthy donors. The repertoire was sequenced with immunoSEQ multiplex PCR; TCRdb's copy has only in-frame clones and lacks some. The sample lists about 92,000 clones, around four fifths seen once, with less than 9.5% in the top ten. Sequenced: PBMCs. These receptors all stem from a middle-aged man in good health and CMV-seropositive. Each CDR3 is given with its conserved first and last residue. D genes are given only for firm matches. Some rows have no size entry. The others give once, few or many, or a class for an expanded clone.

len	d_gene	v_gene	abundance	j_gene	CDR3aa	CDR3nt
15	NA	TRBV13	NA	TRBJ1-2	CASSSQQGSNYGYTF	TGTGCCAGCAGCAGTCAACAGGGCTCGAACTATGGCTACACCTTC
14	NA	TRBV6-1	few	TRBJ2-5	CASSEEGVQETQYF	TGTGCCAGCAGTGAAGAGGGGGTCCAAGAGACCCAGTACTTC
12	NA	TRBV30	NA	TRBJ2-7	CAWSGPPGEQYF	TGTGCCTGGAGTGGGCCTCCAGGCGAGCAGTACTTC
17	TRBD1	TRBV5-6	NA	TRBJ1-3	CASSIPGQGAEGNTIYF	TGTGCCAGCAGCATCCCGGGACAGGGGGCAGAAGGAAACACCATATATTTT
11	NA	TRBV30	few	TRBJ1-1	CAWSRSGIAFF	TGTGCCTGGAGCCGTTCGGGAATAGCTTTCTTT
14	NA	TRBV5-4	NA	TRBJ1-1	CASSLGGTKMEAFF	TGTGCCAGCAGCCTCGGGGGAACCAAGATGGAAGCTTTCTTT
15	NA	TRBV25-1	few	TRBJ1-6	CASSEYIGGYSPLHF	TGTGCCAGCAGTGAATATATCGGCGGGTATTCACCCCTCCACTTT
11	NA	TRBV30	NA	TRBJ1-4	CAWSSHEKLFF	TGTGCCTGGAGTAGCCATGAAAAACTGTTTTTT
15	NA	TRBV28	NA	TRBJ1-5	CASRGGGRGNQPQHF	TGTGCCAGCAGGGGCGGGGGCAGGGGCAATCAGCCCCAGCATTTT
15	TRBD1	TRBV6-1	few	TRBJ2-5	CASILRGQGQETQYF	TGTGCCAGCATCCTACGGGGACAGGGCCAAGAGACCCAGTACTTC
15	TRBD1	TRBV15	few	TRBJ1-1	CATSGDRGRGTEAFF	TGTGCCACCAGCGGGGACAGGGGGCGAGGGACTGAAGCTTTCTTT
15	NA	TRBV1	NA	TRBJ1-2	CTSSNVNRAPYGYTF	TGCACCAGCAGTAATGTAAACAGGGCGCCCTATGGCTACACCTTC
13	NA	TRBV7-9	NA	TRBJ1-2	CASRGAGNYGYPF	TGTGCCAGCAGGGGGGCAGGGAACTATGGCTACCCCTTC
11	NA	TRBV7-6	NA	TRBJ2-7	CASSTSYEQYF	TGTGCCAGCAGCACATCCTACGAGCAGTACTTC
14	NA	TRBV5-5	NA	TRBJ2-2	CASSSAQGPGELFF	TGTGCCAGCAGCTCCGCCCAGGGGCCCGGGGAGCTGTTTTTT
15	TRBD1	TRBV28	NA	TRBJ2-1	CASRSNRGSYNEQFF	TGTGCCAGCAGGAGTAACAGGGGCTCCTACAATGAGCAGTTCTTC
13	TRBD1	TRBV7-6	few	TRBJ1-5	CASSIDRAQPQNF	TGTGCCAGCAGCATAGACAGGGCTCAGCCCCAGAATTTT
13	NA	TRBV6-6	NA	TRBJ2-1	CASNPGQGREQFF	TGTGCCAGCAACCCTGGTCAGGGGCGTGAGCAGTTCTTC
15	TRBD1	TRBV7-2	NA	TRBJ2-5	CASSLAGTGQETQYF	TGTGCCAGCAGCTTAGCCGGGACAGGACAAGAGACCCAGTACTTC
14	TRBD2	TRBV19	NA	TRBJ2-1	CASSRGGTYNEQFF	TGTGCCAGTAGTAGGGGGGGAACCTACAATGAGCAGTTCTTC
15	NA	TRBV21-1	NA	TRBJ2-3	CASSKALAGGSWQYF	TGTGCCAGCAGCAAAGCGCTTGCGGGGGGGTCTTGGCAGTATTTT
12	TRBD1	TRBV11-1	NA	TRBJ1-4	CASSPQGKKLFF	TGTGCCAGCAGCCCACAGGGGAAAAAACTGTTTTTT
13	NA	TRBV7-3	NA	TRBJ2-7	CASSLIGGYEQYF	TGTGCCAGCAGCTTAATAGGGGGCTACGAGCAGTACTTC
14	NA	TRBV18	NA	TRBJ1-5	CASSLGHSNQPQHF	TGTGCCAGCTCCCTCGGACATAGCAATCAGCCCCAGCATTTT
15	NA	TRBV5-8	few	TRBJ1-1	CASSLGAQGNTEAFF	TGTGCCAGCAGCTTGGGGGCACAGGGGAACACTGAAGCTTTCTTT
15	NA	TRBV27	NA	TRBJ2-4	CASSYAGATKNIQYF	TGTGCCAGCAGCTACGCGGGGGCTACCAAAAACATTCAGTACTTC
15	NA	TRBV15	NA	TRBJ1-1	CATSRDRRENTEAFF	TGTGCCACCAGCAGAGATCGGAGAGAGAACACTGAAGCTTTCTTT
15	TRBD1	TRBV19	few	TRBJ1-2	CASRSSGQGHYGYTF	TGTGCCAGTCGGAGTAGTGGACAGGGTCATTATGGCTACACCTTC
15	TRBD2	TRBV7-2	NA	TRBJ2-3	CASSSAGAGTDTQYF	TGTGCCAGCAGCTCAGCGGGGGCGGGCACAGATACGCAGTATTTT
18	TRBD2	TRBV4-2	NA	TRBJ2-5	CASSQELSGGALRETQYF	TGTGCCAGCAGCCAGGAACTTAGCGGGGGGGCTCTTCGGGAGACCCAGTACTTC
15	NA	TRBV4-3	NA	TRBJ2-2	CASSQDHSYTGELFF	TGCGCCAGCAGCCAAGATCACAGCTACACCGGGGAGCTGTTTTTT
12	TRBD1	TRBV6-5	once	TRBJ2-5	CASSDRAETQYF	TGTGCCAGCAGCGACAGGGCAGAGACCCAGTACTTC
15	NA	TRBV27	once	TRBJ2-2	CASSYEGTYTGELFF	TGTGCCAGCAGTTACGAGGGGACATACACCGGGGAGCTGTTTTTT
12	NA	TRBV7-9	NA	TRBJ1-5	CASSLSPWPQHF	TGTGCCAGCAGCTTATCCCCCTGGCCCCAGCATTTT
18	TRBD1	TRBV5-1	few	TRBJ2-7	CASSAPGQPSSLGYEQYF	TGCGCCAGCAGCGCGCCGGGACAGCCTTCGTCCCTTGGCTACGAGCAGTACTTC
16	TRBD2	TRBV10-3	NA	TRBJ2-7	CAISRTSGGPGYEQYF	TGTGCCATCAGTCGGACTAGCGGGGGGCCGGGGTACGAGCAGTACTTC
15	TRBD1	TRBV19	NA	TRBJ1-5	CASRTGTVSNQPQHF	TGTGCCAGCCGCACCGGGACAGTGAGCAATCAGCCCCAGCATTTT